Each of the 20 T cell receptor beta chains below was sequenced from the same sample in a study of a mutant IDH1 vaccine in newly diagnosed glioma. Only in-frame clones appear in the TCRdb table, and some are missing; sequencing was by immunoSEQ multiplex PCR. This table holds approximately 82,000 clones, more than 80% found once. Their target antigens are unknown. Documented time point: week 23, last vaccination. All doses held 300 ug of mutant IDH1 20-mer peptide, with topical imiquimod. Here the sequenced sample was PBMCs, taken from a glioma patient whose treatment included an IDH1 peptide vaccine. The receptors stem from a woman in her 50s with glioma.

The chain has TRBV6-1 and TRBJ2-2; unclear D gene. Germline V gives CDR1 MNHNS, CDR2 SASEGT. V was cut by 7 bases and J by 5 bases, with 5 bases left in between. The CDR3 totals 11 residues. Here the CDR3 reads CASTETGELFF. The CDR3 nucleotides read TGTGCCAGCACCGAAACCGGGGAGCTGTTTTTT.

The gene calls are TRBV29-1 and TRBJ2-6; unclear D gene. The CDR3 is 13 residues long. Per germline, CDR1 SQVTM and CDR2 ANQGSEA. With 1 base removed from V and 3 bases from J, the gap between germline ends came to 4 bases. CDR3 DNA sequence: TGCAGCGTTGAAGTAAGTGGGGCCAACGTCCTGACTTTC. Residues: CSVEVSGANVLTF.

The chain joins TRBV7-2 to TRBJ2-7; no clear D. Looked up from germline, CDR1 is SGHTA and CDR2 is FQGNSA. There are 13 residues in the CDR3. The V end lost 2 bases, the J end lost 5 bases, and 10 bases lay between the germline ends. CDR3 sequence: CASSLNPSDEQYF. Written as DNA, the CDR3 is TGTGCCAGCAGCTTAAATCCCAGTGACGAGCAGTACTTC.

The chain carries TRBV9 and TRBJ2-3; D unresolved. This CDR3 contains 12 residues. Germline CDR1 and CDR2: SGDLS and YYNGEE. Trimming removed 7 bases from V and 4 bases from J, with 10 bases in between. The CDR3 DNA follows: TGTGCCAGCTCCTCGTCTCCAGATACGCAGTATTTT. Its protein is CASSSSPDTQYF.

This clone was seen only a few times. V is TRBV30 and J is TRBJ2-7; 8 bases fit TRBD1. J lost 3 bases, V lost 1 base, and 5 bases had no gene match. CDR1 and CDR2 (germline): GTSNPN, SVGIG (reference sequence). The CDR3 is made up of 14 amino acids. This chain's CDR3 is CAWSGTGSGYEQYF. The CDR3 nucleotides read TGTGCCTGGAGTGGGACAGGGTCGGGCTACGAGCAGTACTTC.

This chain connects TRBV10-3 to TRBJ2-3; 14 nucleotides match TRBD2. With V trimmed by 5 bases and J by 3 bases, 7 bases remained unmatched. Germline-derived CDR1 and CDR2 are ENHRY and SYGVKD. The CDR3 covers 17 residues. The CDR3 DNA reads TGTGCCATCAGTACCGGGACTAGCGGGAGTTATACAGATACGCAGTATTTT. Encoded protein: CAISTGTSGSYTDTQYF.

This sequence joins TRBV10-3 and TRBJ2-6; D uncertain. Trimming pared 3 bases from V and 0 bases from J, leaving 3 bases between. The CDR3 runs 14 residues. Per the germline V gene, CDR1 is ENHRY and CDR2 is SYGVKD. CDR3 bases: TGTGCCATCAGTGACACCTCTGGGGCCAACGTCCTGACTTTC. Translation gives CAISDTSGANVLTF.

This clone was counted between two and nine times. The chain has TRBV5-1 and TRBJ2-7; a weak D match, TRBD2 (5 bases). Germline V CDR1 and CDR2: SGHRS, YFSETQ. The CDR3 consists of 14 residues. The ends were cut back, 1 base at V and 6 bases at J, with 14 bases in the middle. CDR3 region: CASSLLAGDSEQYF. The CDR3 region has the DNA TGCGCCAGCAGCTTGCTAGCAGGAGATAGCGAGCAGTACTTC.

This clone was observed a few times. The chain recombines TRBV7-9 with TRBJ2-5; TRBD1 matches 7 bases. The trim removed 4 bases at V and 4 bases at J, leaving 15 bases unmatched. CDR1 is SEHNR, CDR2 FQNEAQ, per germline (reference sequence). The CDR3 is 17 residues long. CDR3 amino acids: CASSYPRGQISRETQYF. In DNA form, the CDR3 reads TGTGCCAGCAGCTATCCTCGGGGACAGATTAGCCGAGAGACCCAGTACTTC.

The chain has TRBV5-4 and TRBJ2-6, with D perhaps matching TRBD1 (6 bases). Between the trimmed V and J ends, which lost 3 bases and 0 bases, there was a span of 10 bases. CDR1 SGHNT and CDR2 YYREEE come from the germline V gene (reference sequence). This CDR3 contains 16 residues. CDR3 sequence (DNA): TGTGCCAGCAGCTCCGGGACAAGCTCTGGGGCCAACGTCCTGACTTTC. It translates to CASSSGTSSGANVLTF.

The J gene is TRBJ2-7, the V gene TRBV4-2, with D perhaps matching TRBD1 (6 bases). V was trimmed by 1 base and J by 4 bases, leaving 17 bases between them. This CDR3 has 16 residues. CDR1 and CDR2 from the germline V gene are LGHNA and YNFKEQ. CDR3 DNA: TGTGCCAGCAGCCAAGTAGTTACTAGTGGACAGTACGAGCAGTACTTC. Protein: CASSQVVTSGQYEQYF.

The chain links TRBV6-5 to TRBJ2-2; the D gene is possibly TRBD1 (5 bases). The CDR3 runs to 14 residues. The germline V gene encodes CDR1 MNHEY and CDR2 SVGAGI. Trimming shortened V by 6 bases and J by 10 bases, and 18 bases separated the two germline ends. The CDR3 nucleotides read TGTGCCAGCAGGCGACTGTCTTGGGGCCCGGAGCTGTTTTTT. It translates to CASRRLSWGPELFF.

The chain recombines TRBV9 with TRBJ2-7, with 9 positions matching TRBD1. The CDR3 has 15 amino acids. Germline CDR1 and CDR2: SGDLS and YYNGEE. V lost 3 bases, J lost 5 bases, and 9 bases stayed unmatched. The CDR3 region has the DNA TGTGCCAGCAGCGCCGGGACAGGGAGAGCGAACGAGCAGTACTTC. Its translation is CASSAGTGRANEQYF.

The chain recombines TRBV28 with TRBJ2-1, with TRBD1 identical over 9 bases. This CDR3 is 15 amino acids long. J lost 5 bases, V lost 7 bases, and 9 bases had no gene match. CDR1 MDHEN and CDR2 SYDVKM come from the germline V gene. This chain's CDR3 is CASISTGTGNNEQFF. The CDR3 DNA reads TGTGCCAGCATCTCAACCGGGACAGGGAACAATGAGCAGTTCTTC. The full variable domain, its missing parts supplied by reference TRBV28 and TRBJ2-1, is DVKVTQSSRYLVKRTGEKVFLECVQDMDHENMFWYRQDPGLGLRLIYFSYDVKMKEKGDIPEGYSVSREKKERFSLILESASTNQTSMYLCASISTGTGNNEQFFGPGTRLTVL.

The chain has TRBV19 and TRBJ1-2; 9 positions match TRBD1. From germline, CDR1 is LNHDA and CDR2 SQIVND (reference sequence). J was trimmed by 0 bases and V by 3 bases; bases with no gene match: 2. This CDR3 comprises 15 residues. In DNA form, the CDR3 reads TGTGCCAGTAGTATCCGGGACAGGGCTAACTATGGCTACACCTTC. Its translation: CASSIRDRANYGYTF.

As regards this clone: Other DNA sequences within the sample encode an identical CDR3. This chain connects TRBV27 to TRBJ2-1, with D unclear. The CDR3 contains 14 residues. Germline-derived CDR1 and CDR2 are MNHEY and SMNVEV (reference sequence). Trimming cost V 2 bases and J 1 base, with 6 bases left between them. The CDR3, as DNA: TGTGCCAGCAGTTTAATTGCTTCCTACAATGAGCAGTTCTTC. Translation: CASSLIASYNEQFF.

V is TRBV9 and J is TRBJ1-2; maybe TRBD1 (6 bases). Germline V lookup: CDR1 SGDLS, CDR2 YYNGEE. The CDR3 is 16 residues long. V was trimmed by 0 bases and J by 2 bases, leaving 14 bases between them. The CDR3 region is CASSVEGTGRNYGYTF. The CDR3 bases are TGTGCCAGCAGCGTAGAAGGTACAGGGCGCAACTATGGCTACACCTTC.

The rearrangement uses TRBV5-1 and TRBJ2-2, with TRBD2 matching 12 bases. Germline CDR1 and CDR2: SGHRS and YFSETQ. V lost 4 bases to trimming and J lost 5 bases; unmatched junction nucleotides: 3. The CDR3 has 15 amino acids. The CDR3 protein is CASSPGTSGTGELFF. DNA of the CDR3: TGCGCCAGCAGCCCAGGGACTAGCGGGACCGGGGAGCTGTTTTTT.

J is TRBJ1-3 and V is TRBV4-1; D remains ambiguous. Trimming removed 3 bases at V and 4 bases at J, with 13 bases between. This CDR3 contains 15 residues. CDR1 and CDR2 from the germline V gene are MGHRA and YSYEKL. The CDR3 DNA is TGCGCCAGCAGCCAGGACGAGGTAGGAGGAAACACCATATATTTT. Translated, it gives CASSQDEVGGNTIYF.

J is TRBJ1-6 and V is TRBV11-2; D is uncertain. This CDR3 is built from 15 residues. The germline CDR1 and CDR2 sequences are SGHAT and FQNNGV. Trimming left V 1 base short and J 9 bases short, with 13 bases between. CDR3 in amino acids: CASSLAGQLGSPLHF. The CDR3 DNA follows: TGTGCCAGCAGCTTAGCCGGTCAGCTCGGTTCACCCCTCCACTTT.